Described below is a single T cell receptor beta chain sequence and its context. Seattle's cohort entered during active infection and was followed longitudinally. Original processing notes: Nucleated cell number was recorded as an estimate derived from reference gene primer amplification. Clones were read by immunoSEQ multiplex PCR, and TCRdb kept only the in-frame ones, dropping some. V, J and clone size are taken as reported in that table, and D and trimming were inferred from the DNA itself. The table has 200,000 to 250,000 clones, about 86% seen once; the top ten hold roughly a tenth. Looked up from germline, CDR1 is LNHDA and CDR2 is SQIVND (reference sequence). The CDR3 loop spans 12 amino acids. With 1 base removed from V and 11 bases from J, the gap between germline ends came to 9 bases. These data come from a study of blood T cell repertoires in COVID-19. Turning to the study itself: T cells, B-cell-depleted T cells, or PBMCs supplied cDNA or gDNA.

V usage is TRBV19 and J usage is TRBJ1-5, with unresolved D. This clonotype originated in a woman aged 45-65 years with COVID-19, enrolled during active disease. The sequenced material came from peripheral blood. In DNA form, the CDR3 reads TGTGCCAGTAGTATAGGCCGGGTGGCCCAGCATTTT. It specifies CASSIGRVAQHF. Complete variable domain (other parts from reference TRBV19 and TRBJ1-5): DGGITQSPKYLFRKEGQNVTLSCEQNLNHDAMYWYRQDPGQGLRLIYYSQIVNDFQKGDIAEGYSVSREKKESFPLTVTSAQKNPTAFYLCASSIGRVAQHFGDGTRLSIL.